This TCR beta chain was identified in a study of patients and donors after allogeneic stem cell transplantation. One entry per CDR3 protein, called by TCRdb with MiXCR from the RT-PCR reads. The sample records about a million distinct CDR3 sequences, over 15% being singletons. This CDR3 is built from 15 residues. In germline, CDR1 is SGHRS, CDR2 YFSETQ. After removal of 0 bases from V and 3 bases from J, the junction contained 5 bases not matched to a gene. Material: blood, either unsorted or a sorted T cell fraction (not recorded which). The rearrangement links TRBV5-1 to TRBJ1-1; 7 bases fit TRBD1. This clonotype originated in a human donor who was either an allogeneic HSCT recipient or a stem cell or donor lymphocyte infusion donor (not recorded which). It is not recorded whose cells these are; they may come from a transplant donor. The CDR3 loop is CASSLERGTDTEAFF. CDR3 bases: TGCGCCAGCAGCTTGGAGAGGGGGACAGACACTGAAGCTTTCTTT.